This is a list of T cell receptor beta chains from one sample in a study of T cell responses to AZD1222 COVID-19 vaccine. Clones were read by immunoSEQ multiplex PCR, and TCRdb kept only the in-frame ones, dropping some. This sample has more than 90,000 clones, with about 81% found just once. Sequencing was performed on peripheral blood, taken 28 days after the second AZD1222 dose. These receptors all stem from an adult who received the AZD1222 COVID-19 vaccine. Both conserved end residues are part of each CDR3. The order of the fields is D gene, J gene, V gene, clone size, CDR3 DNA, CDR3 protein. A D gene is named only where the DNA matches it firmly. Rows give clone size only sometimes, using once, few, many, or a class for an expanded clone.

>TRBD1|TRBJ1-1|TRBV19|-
TGTGCCAGTAAGGACAGGGGTGAAGCTTTCTTT
CASKDRGEAFF
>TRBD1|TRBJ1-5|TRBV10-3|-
TGTGCCATCAAGGCAGGGGGCGACCAGCCCCAGCATTTT
CAIKAGGDQPQHF
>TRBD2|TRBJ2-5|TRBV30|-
TGTGCCTGGAGTAAAGCGGGAGGGAGGGAGACCCAGTACTTC
CAWSKAGGRETQYF
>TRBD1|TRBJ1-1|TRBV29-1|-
TGCAGCGTTAGATGGGACAGGGCCAACACTGAAGCTTTCTTT
CSVRWDRANTEAFF
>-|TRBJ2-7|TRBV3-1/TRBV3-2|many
TGTGCCAGCAGCCGCCGTACCTCCTACGAGCAGTACTTC
CASSRRTSYEQYF
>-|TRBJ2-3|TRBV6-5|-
TGTGCCAGCAGTTACAGGGACCTCACAGATACGCAGTATTTT
CASSYRDLTDTQYF
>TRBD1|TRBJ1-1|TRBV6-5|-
TGTGCCAGCAGTCATGACAGGGGACTGAACACTGAAGCTTTCTTT
CASSHDRGLNTEAFF
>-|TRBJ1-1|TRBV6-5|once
TGTGCCAGCAGACGAAGACCCAACACTGAAGCTTTCTTT
CASRRRPNTEAFF
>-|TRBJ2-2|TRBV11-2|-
TGTGCCAGCAGCTTGACATCGAACACCGGGGAGCTGTTTTTT
CASSLTSNTGELFF
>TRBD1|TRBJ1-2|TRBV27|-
TGTGCCAGCAGTGTCGCGGGGACAGGGGATTATAACTATGGCTACACCTTC
CASSVAGTGDYNYGYTF
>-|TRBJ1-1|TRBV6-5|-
TGTGCCAGCAGTTACTCGCCAGGGACGAACACTGAAGCTTTCTTT
CASSYSPGTNTEAFF
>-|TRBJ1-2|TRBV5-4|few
TGTGCCAGCAGCTTGGAGCAGAACTATGGCTACACCTTC
CASSLEQNYGYTF
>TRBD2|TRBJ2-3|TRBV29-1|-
TGCAGCGTGGCCGGGACTAATAGCACAGATACGCAGTATTTT
CSVAGTNSTDTQYF
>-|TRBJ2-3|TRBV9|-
TGTGCCAGCAGCGTAGAGGGCCAGGGGTGGAATACGCAGTATTTT
CASSVEGQGWNTQYF
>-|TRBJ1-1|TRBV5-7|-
TGTGCCAGCAGCATGGGACCTTCTTCGGGGACTGAAGCTTTCTTT
CASSMGPSSGTEAFF
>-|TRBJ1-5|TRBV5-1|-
TGCGCCAGCAGCTTGGGAGGGTTTGATCAGCCCCAGCATTTT
CASSLGGFDQPQHF
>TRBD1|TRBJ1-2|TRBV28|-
TGTGCCAGCAGCCCCCCCGGGACAGGTGGCTACACCTTC
CASSPPGTGGYTF
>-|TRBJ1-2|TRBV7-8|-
TGTGCCAGCAGCCCCAGTGGCCTTACTAACTATGGCTACACCTTC
CASSPSGLTNYGYTF
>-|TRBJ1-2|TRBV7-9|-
TGTGCCAGCAGCCCTACTCGGGGGGGCGCATATGGCTACACCTTC
CASSPTRGGAYGYTF
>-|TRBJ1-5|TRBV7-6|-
TGTGCCAGCAGCCACAACGGCAGGAATCAGCCCCAGCATTTT
CASSHNGRNQPQHF
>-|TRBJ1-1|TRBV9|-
TGTGCCAGCAGCGTAGGGAAGGGGAGGAACACTGAAGCTTTCTTT
CASSVGKGRNTEAFF
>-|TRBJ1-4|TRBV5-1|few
TGCGCCAGCAGCTTGGGTCTCCCGGGGGAAAAACTGTTTTTT
CASSLGLPGEKLFF
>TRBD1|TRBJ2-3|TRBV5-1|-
TGCGCCAGCAGCTCTGGACAGGGGACACAAAATACGCAGTATTTT
CASSSGQGTQNTQYF
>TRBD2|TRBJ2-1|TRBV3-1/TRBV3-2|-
TGTGCCAGCAGCCATCCCACGGGACTAGCGGGGGGCGGGGAAAGCTCCTACAATGAGCAGTTCTTC
CASSHPTGLAGGGESSYNEQFF
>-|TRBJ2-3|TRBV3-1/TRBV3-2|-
TGTGCCAGCAGCCTAAGAGGGGCTAGCACAGATACGCAGTATTTT
CASSLRGASTDTQYF
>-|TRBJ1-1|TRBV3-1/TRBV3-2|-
TGTGCCAGCAGCCAGACACACCGCGAAGCTTTCTTT
CASSQTHREAFF
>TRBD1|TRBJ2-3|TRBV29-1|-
TGCAGCGCTTTGACAGGGCCCACAGATACGCAGTATTTT
CSALTGPTDTQYF
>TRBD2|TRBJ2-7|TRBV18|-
TGTGCCAGCTCACCAACAGAAAGTAGCGGGAGGGCCGACTACGAGCAGTACTTC
CASSPTESSGRADYEQYF
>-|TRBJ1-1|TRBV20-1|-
TGCAGTGCTAGTATTCCCCCGGCGTCGGCTTTCTTT
CSASIPPASAFF
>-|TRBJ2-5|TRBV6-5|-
TGTGCCAGCAGTTACTCGGGGAAACCAGAGACCCAGTACTTC
CASSYSGKPETQYF
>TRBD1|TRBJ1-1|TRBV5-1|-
TGCGCCAGCAGCAGCTCGACAGGGGCGCACACTGAAGCTTTCTTT
CASSSSTGAHTEAFF
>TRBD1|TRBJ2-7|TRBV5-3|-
TGTGCCAGAAGCTTGGAGGCAGGGGGAGAGGGCTACGAGCAGTACTTC
CARSLEAGGEGYEQYF
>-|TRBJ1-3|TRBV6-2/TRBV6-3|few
TGTGCCAGCAGTTTTTGGGGATCTGGAAACACCATATATTTT
CASSFWGSGNTIYF
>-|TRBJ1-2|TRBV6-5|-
TGTGCCAGCAGTTACCCGGGGAGGGGAGGCTATGGCTACACCTTC
CASSYPGRGGYGYTF
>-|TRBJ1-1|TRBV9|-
TGTGCCAGCAGCGTCCAGGAGATCTGGGGCACTGAAGCTTTCTTT
CASSVQEIWGTEAFF
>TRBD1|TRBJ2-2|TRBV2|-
TGTGCCAGCAGTGTCCGGACAGGTGCGAACACCGGGGAGCTGTTTTTT
CASSVRTGANTGELFF
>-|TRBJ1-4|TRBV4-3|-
TGCGCCAGCAGCCAAGAGAGTATGGGCCGCGGCGGAAAACTGTTTTTT
CASSQESMGRGGKLFF
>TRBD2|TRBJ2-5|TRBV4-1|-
TGCGCCAGCAGCCAAGATCTAGCGGGGTTCAGTTTTGGAGAGACCCAGTACTTC
CASSQDLAGFSFGETQYF
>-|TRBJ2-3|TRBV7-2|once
TGTGCCAGCAGCTTAGTGGGGGGAGTGGCCACAGATACGCAGTATTTT
CASSLVGGVATDTQYF
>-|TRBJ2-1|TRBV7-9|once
TGTGCCAGCAGCCTCGACGGACACAATGAGCAGTTCTTC
CASSLDGHNEQFF
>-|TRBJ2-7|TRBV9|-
TGTGCCAGCAGCGTAGAGCCGGGAGTAAATGGCGAGCAGTACTTC
CASSVEPGVNGEQYF